This T cell receptor beta chain is drawn from a study of shared clonotypes between healthy human individuals (dated by TCRdb to about 2020). Some background on the complete study: Three men and a couple of women, aged 18 to 49 years, made up the cohort. Per donor, three plates each were used for CD4 naive and CD4 memory, two for CD8 naive, and one for CD8 memory. Per donor, leukapheresis produced somewhere between about 0.85 and 8.9 billion PBMCs. To increase sequencing depth and limit assay-specific biases, different laboratories used diverse techniques to prepare libraries and sequence TCR repertoires. Blood TCR repertoires of roughly five healthy adults were deeply sequenced to estimate repertoire size and the extent of clonotype sharing between individuals. Here is what the overall study found, with its caveats: Compared with non-shared clonotypes, the clonotypes found in all four sorted-subset donors had higher generation probabilities. When a few donors were compared, the shared fraction of clonotypes was around 5% for naive CD4, about 4% for naive CD8, more than 2% for memory CD4, and approximately 0.4% for memory CD8. Only blood was sampled, and tissue TCR repertoires likely differ from those in blood. Naive subsets generally had larger estimated clonotype richness than memory subsets. Pairwise subsampling indicated that sequencing depth was expected to affect the degree of clonotype sharing among donors. Because the study included only a small number of donors, the genetic and exposure-history diversity represented was limited. Incomplete sequencing was indicated by rarefaction of sorted-subset datasets, despite the large sequencing depth.

Donors were healthy HIV-negative adults with no recently reported acute infections or vaccinations. Every donor was a Caucasian adult residing in Nashville, Tennessee, USA. CD4+ T cells were enriched through magnetic negative selection, after which naive cells were positively selected on CD45RA and the remaining negative fraction served as the memory subset. After blood collection by leukapheresis, PBMCs were isolated using Ficoll-Histopaque density gradient centrifugation and then cryopreserved in the vapor phase of liquid nitrogen. Analytical flow cytometry was used to check the purity and quantity of each magnetically sorted T cell population. Genomic DNA was isolated from every sorted fraction and measured by UV absorbance on a Nanodrop 2000c. The count of this clone is one. Its specific antigen is unknown. No much larger clone exists at a distance of one base, and base qualities are not known.

A distance of 6 bases separates the germline ends of V and J, which lose 1 base and 2 bases respectively. CDR1 and CDR2, per the germline V gene (reference sequence), are SGHNT and YYREEE. The CDR3 runs 13 residues from the cysteine to the phenylalanine. Only the CDR3 portion is preserved as DNA: 39 bases, with reading frame beginning at the first base. Using the deep immunoSEQ assay, multiplex PCR amplified TCR CDR3 regions from genomic DNA. Extracted genomic DNA from each cell subset was distributed evenly across all wells of several immunoSEQ 96-well plates, and each plate was treated as a replicate. For sorted subsets, each replicate PCR was loaded with roughly 200 ng genomic DNA, equivalent to 30,000 to 35,000 T cell genomes. Purified libraries were quantified with a Qubit 3.0 fluorometer, sized on a Bioanalyzer 2100, and re-quantified with the KAPA Library Quantification kit. Every immunoSEQ 96-well plate was sequenced on a separate single-read 150-cycle Illumina NextSeq 550 flow cell. As for how the authors treated the data: The immunoSEQ output contained only junctional sequences without quality scores, so filtering could not match that applied to full-length reads. Sequences were annotated with PyIR, a Python wrapper for IgBLAST v1.9, and V/J genes and CDR3 were assigned using IMGT germline references. Any read was removed if the V/J assignment was weak (E-value above 1e-6), the CDR3 was missing, or the read contained stop codons, out-of-frame junctions, or ambiguous translated residues. A V3J clonotype was defined by an identical inferred V gene, J gene, and CDR3 amino acid sequence. Percentage overlap between repertoires was computed as shared unique clonotypes divided by the size of the smaller repertoire. RTK rarefaction, the Chao1 estimator, and Recon v2.1 estimates of unobserved clonotypes were used to assess repertoire richness. OLGA was used to compute generation probabilities for all TCRbeta clonotypes that the gDNA method yielded from a handful of donors. The immuneACCESS repertoire file appears here via TCRdb, limited to in-frame rearrangements. These files lack a portion of the clones; in checked studies, under half of the deficit traces to unresolved V genes, and the cause of the others is not known. V, J and clone size derive from that table, while D and trimming were established from the DNA sequence. The table for this sample lists around 1.5 million clones; 95% to 99% of them were counted only once. Together, the top ten hold 0.45% of the sample.

This TCR derives from a man aged 25-45 years in good health. The specimen was naive CD4+ T cells sorted from blood. In light of the paper, this sample's cell subset or site label describes: CD45RA+ positively selected. The sequence joins TRBV5-4 to TRBJ1-2; the D gene identity is not certain. The CDR3 protein: CASSLMGNYGYTF. The DNA is as follows: TGTGCCAGCAGCTTGATGGGGAACTATGGCTACACCTTC.